This T cell receptor beta chain was captured by sequencing in a study of T-cell reconstitution after alpha-beta-depleted transplantation in children. Germline V gene data show CDR1 as KGHSH and CDR2 as LQKENI. Trimming took off 2 bases at V and 7 bases at J, with 12 bases between the two ends. The CDR3 runs 14 residues. Unique molecular identifiers featured in how the TCRbeta library was prepared. TCRdb ran MiXCR on the PCR reads and lists one entry per CDR3 protein. The profile shows some 450,000 distinct CDR3 sequences, about 45% of them singletons. General study points: Some patients' high day-60 TCRbeta diversity was attributed to recipient cells surviving conditioning. After one year, T-cell counts and TCRbeta diversity mostly came from new T cells. After transplant, at about two months, alpha-beta T cells were reportedly derived from several hundred expanded graft clones.

This clonotype was recorded many times. Its antigen is undetermined. The chain is built from TRBV18 and TRBJ2-1; no clear D. The sample consisted of PBMCs, taken before TCRalphabeta/CD19-depleted stem cell transplant. The clonotype comes from a girl aged 2 to 9 with aplastic anemia, due to receive a stem cell transplant. In DNA, the CDR3 is TGTGCCAGCTCACCAGGCCCGGCGTCAAATGAGCAGTTCTTC. It is translated as CASSPGPASNEQFF.